Presented here are 32 T cell receptor beta chains from one specimen sequenced in a study of CD8 T cells in Susac syndrome. Random-hexamer reverse transcription was applied to roughly 0.5 to 1 ug RNA. A single record per CDR3 protein comes from TCRdb applying MiXCR to the immunoSEQ multiplex PCR reads. The sample contains roughly 250,000 distinct CDR3 sequences, less than 96% of which appear only once. Sequencing was carried out using CD4+ T cells from PBMCs. All receptors come from a human donor with Susac syndrome.

This chain links TRBV19 with TRBJ1-1, with 7 bases lining up with TRBD1. The CDR3 totals 13 residues. Germline V CDR1 and CDR2: LNHDA, SQIVND (reference sequence). The ends lost 5 bases at V and 7 bases at J; junction bases unmatched: 7. CDR3 nucleotide sequence: TGTGCCAGTAGTCCCAATAGGGACAGTGAAGCTTTCTTT. It yields the protein CASSPNRDSEAFF.

The rearrangement uses TRBV5-1 and TRBJ2-1; 8 nucleotides agree with TRBD1. J was trimmed by 5 bases and V by 5 bases; bases with no gene match: 9. CDR3 length: 15 amino acids. Germline values: CDR1 SGHRS, CDR2 YFSETQ. DNA for the CDR3: TGCGCCAGCAGTCAGTACAGGGGGACCCACAATGAGCAGTTCTTC. This codes for CASSQYRGTHNEQFF.

The chain is built from TRBV20-1 and TRBJ1-1, with D possibly being TRBD1 (5 bases). The V end lost 0 bases, the J end lost 3 bases, and 11 bases lay between the germline ends. CDR3 size: 14 residues. CDR1 and CDR2 (germline): DFQATT, SNEGSKA (reference sequence). CDR3 protein: CSARDTGTYTEAFF. The CDR3 nucleotides are TGCAGTGCTAGAGACACCGGGACGTACACTGAAGCTTTCTTT.

The V gene is TRBV18, the J gene TRBJ2-5; D is ambiguous. This CDR3 is 15 amino acids long. From germline, CDR1 is KGHSH and CDR2 LQKENI. V lost 4 bases, J lost 3 bases, and 15 bases lay in between. CDR3 DNA sequence: TGTGCCAGCTCACGAAGTGTGGCCAAAGAAGAGACCCAGTACTTC. Translating gives CASSRSVAKEETQYF.

The chain links TRBV5-6 to TRBJ2-3, with TRBD2 identical over 10 bases. Losses at the gene ends were 1 base for V and 1 base for J; bases not matched to a gene: 3. The CDR3 runs 16 residues. Per germline, CDR1 SGHDT and CDR2 YYEEEE. The DNA for the CDR3 is TGTGCCAGCAGCTTGCGGCTAGCGGGGGGCACAGATACGCAGTATTTT. Translated, it gives CASSLRLAGGTDTQYF.

The rearrangement joins TRBV7-6 to TRBJ2-1; D is uncertain. This CDR3 has 14 amino acids. V was pared by 5 bases and J by 5 bases, with 13 bases between. CDR1 and CDR2 from the germline V gene are SGHVS and FNYEAQ. CDR3 coding DNA: TGTGCCAGCAGCGTCCTACCTCGGGACAATGAGCAGTTCTTC. The encoded protein is CASSVLPRDNEQFF.

The chain recombines TRBV5-1 with TRBJ2-1; no clear D. V was clipped by 0 bases and J by 3 bases, with 7 bases between them. Per the germline V gene, CDR1 is SGHRS and CDR2 is YFSETQ. The CDR3 contains 14 residues. CDR3 region: CASSLAQVYNEQFF. The CDR3 DNA follows: TGCGCCAGCAGCTTGGCTCAGGTCTACAATGAGCAGTTCTTC.

The chain combines TRBV12-3 or TRBV12-4 with TRBJ2-6; D is possibly TRBD1 (6 bases). The ends were cut back, 8 bases at V and 2 bases at J, with 16 bases in the middle. The CDR3 is 16 residues long. CDR3 in DNA: TGTGCCAGCGGAGTTTGGGGGCGCGCTGGGGCCAACGTCCTGACTTTC. The encoded protein is CASGVWGRAGANVLTF.

This chain links TRBV19 with TRBJ2-1, with 9 bases that match TRBD2. Germline V gene lookup returns CDR1 LNHDA and CDR2 SQIVND (reference sequence). The CDR3 extends over 15 amino acids. Trimming took 6 bases from V and 7 from J; bases not matched to a gene: 10. This CDR3 reads CASSLGSGRTNEQFF. As DNA, the CDR3 is TGTGCCAGTAGCCTTGGGAGCGGGAGGACGAATGAGCAGTTCTTC.

The chain carries TRBV20-1 and TRBJ2-4, with D unresolved. The CDR3 covers 14 residues. From germline, CDR1 is DFQATT and CDR2 SNEGSKA (reference sequence). The V and J ends lost 3 bases and 8 bases respectively, with 17 bases between them. The CDR3 protein is CSARRHKGGDIQYF. CDR3 in DNA: TGCAGTGCTAGGAGGCATAAAGGTGGTGACATTCAGTACTTC.

The chain combines TRBV4-2 with TRBJ2-1; D unresolved. This CDR3 contains 15 residues. Germline V gives CDR1 LGHNA, CDR2 YNFKEQ. V lost 1 base and J lost 1, with 8 bases in between. The CDR3 DNA sequence: TGTGCCAGCAGCCAAGTCGGTGGGTCCTACAATGAGCAGTTCTTC. Residues: CASSQVGGSYNEQFF.

The J gene is TRBJ2-7, the V gene TRBV7-6; 7 nucleotides line up with TRBD2. This CDR3 contains 13 residues. CDR1 and CDR2 (germline): SGHVS, FNYEAQ. V dropped 7 bases and J dropped 6; count of bases not matched to a gene: 9. The CDR3 spells CASTQAGSSEQYF. The CDR3 DNA follows: TGTGCCAGCACACAAGCGGGGTCTAGCGAGCAGTACTTC.

The chain employs TRBV5-1 and TRBJ2-1; possibly TRBD2 for D (5 bases). Germline CDR1 is SGHRS and CDR2 is YFSETQ. The CDR3 totals 17 residues. Between the trimmed V and J ends, which lost 2 bases and 8 bases, there was a span of 23 bases. The CDR3 coding sequence is TGCGCCAGCAGCTTTATAGGGTATCGGTCCAATAGCGATGAGCAGTTCTTC. This gives the protein CASSFIGYRSNSDEQFF.

V is TRBV12-3 or TRBV12-4 and J is TRBJ2-1; 9 bases are shared with TRBD2. The V segment lost 5 bases and the J segment 4 bases; nucleotides outside the gene matches: 15. The CDR3 is 18 amino acids. DNA of the CDR3: TGTGCCAGCAGTCCTCTAGCCGTGTGGCGGGAGGGTTACAATGAGCAGTTCTTC. Protein sequence: CASSPLAVWREGYNEQFF.

V and J are TRBV29-1 and TRBJ1-2; D is unresolved. The V end was cut by 4 bases, the J end by 6 bases, with 18 bases between. The CDR3 covers 14 residues. From germline, CDR1 is SQVTM and CDR2 ANQGSEA. The CDR3 DNA follows: TGCAGCGTTGTCCCCGAGGGTCAACAGCATGGCTACACCTTC. It encodes CSVVPEGQQHGYTF.

The chain recombines TRBV28 with TRBJ1-4; no reliable D call. The CDR3 has 14 amino acids. Germline values: CDR1 MDHEN, CDR2 SYDVKM. Deletions cut 5 bases from V and 13 bases from J, with 20 bases between. As DNA, the CDR3 is TGTGCCAGCAGTCTTTCTCGGGGAGCCGGCGGACTGTTTTTT. Translating gives CASSLSRGAGGLFF.

V usage is TRBV27 and J usage is TRBJ1-4; weak D call: TRBD1 (6 bases). The CDR3 length is 14 residues. V lost 7 bases and J 8 bases, leaving 17 bases between the germline ends. From germline, CDR1 is MNHEY and CDR2 SMNVEV (reference sequence). Here the CDR3 DNA reads TGTGCCAGCACCCCCCGGACAGCTAGCGAAAAACTGTTTTTT. This translates into CASTPRTASEKLFF.

As for this clonotype: One end of the junction varies from germline; a read error may be responsible. This chain uses TRBV7-7 with TRBJ2-7; tentatively, D is TRBD2 (6 bases). Germline CDR1 is SSHAT and CDR2 is FNYEAQ (reference sequence). CDR3 length equals 14 residues. Written as DNA, the CDR3 is TGTGCTAGCAGCTTAGGAGGGACCTCCTACGAGCAGTACTTC. It translates to CASSLGGTSYEQYF.

This chain uses TRBV29-1 with TRBJ2-7; the D is unclear. Germline V lookup: CDR1 SQVTM, CDR2 ANQGSEA. With 3 bases removed from V and 2 bases from J, the gap between germline ends came to 11 bases. The CDR3 has 13 residues. The CDR3 DNA is TGCAGCGTTGACAGTCATAAACCCTACGAGCAGTACTTC. Protein product: CSVDSHKPYEQYF.

The chain is built from TRBV27 and TRBJ2-5, with 12 bases aligning to TRBD2. The germline V gene encodes CDR1 MNHEY and CDR2 SMNVEV (reference sequence). This CDR3 has 17 amino acids. Germline trimming cut 2 bases from V and 4 bases from J; bases unmatched to any gene: 8. The CDR3 here is CASSLVPLAGGLETQYF. The CDR3 coding sequence is TGTGCCAGCAGTTTAGTACCTCTAGCGGGAGGGCTAGAGACCCAGTACTTC.

This chain links TRBV18 with TRBJ2-5; D is perhaps TRBD1 (6 bases). This CDR3 has 18 amino acids. The V end lost 0 bases, the J end lost 3 bases, and 20 bases lay between the germline ends. Germline V gives CDR1 KGHSH, CDR2 LQKENI. The CDR3 spells CASSPPNQGIKVEETQYF. The CDR3 region has the DNA TGTGCCAGCTCACCACCAAATCAGGGGATCAAGGTGGAAGAGACCCAGTACTTC.

This clonotype has more than one count but fewer than ten. This chain connects TRBV12-3 or TRBV12-4 to TRBJ2-3; no firm D call. The CDR3 consists of 12 residues. The V end lost 0 bases, the J end lost 4 bases, and 2 bases lay between the germline ends. The CDR3 spells CASSLAADTQYF. CDR3 DNA sequence: TGTGCCAGCAGTTTAGCCGCAGATACGCAGTATTTT.

This sequence joins TRBV29-1 and TRBJ1-2; D perhaps matches TRBD1 (5 bases). This CDR3 comprises 11 residues. Germline V gene sequence: CDR1 SQVTM, CDR2 ANQGSEA. In DNA, the CDR3 is TGCATTACAGGAGAAAACTATGGCTACACCTTC. Translation gives CITGENYGYTF. The full variable domain, its missing parts supplied by reference TRBV29-1 and TRBJ1-2, is SAVISQKPSRDICQRGTSLTIQCQVDSQVTMMFWYRQQPGQSLTLIATANQGSEATYESGFVIDKFPISRPNLTFSTLTVSNMSPEDSSIYLCITGENYGYTFGSGTRLTVV.

The chain combines TRBV29-1 with TRBJ2-2; TRBD1 matches 7 bases. There are 13 residues in the CDR3. With V trimmed by 6 bases and J by 2 bases, 3 bases remained unmatched. The germline V gene has CDR1 SQVTM and CDR2 ANQGSEA. CDR3 in amino acids: CSVRQGNTGELFF. Written as DNA, the CDR3 is TGCAGCGTCCGACAGGGAAACACCGGGGAGCTGTTTTTT.

The V call is TRBV20-1, the J call TRBJ2-3; D may correspond to TRBD1 or TRBD2 (5 bases each). CDR3 length: 15 amino acids. The V gene lost 6 bases and the J gene lost 2 bases, with 18 bases spanning the gap. CDR1 DFQATT and CDR2 SNEGSKA come from the germline V gene (reference sequence). The CDR3 here is CSARLGTQDTDTQYF. CDR3 coding DNA: TGCAGTGCGCGCCTAGGGACCCAAGACACAGATACGCAGTATTTT.

The chain uses TRBV7-6 and TRBJ2-5; 10 bases match TRBD2. Germline CDR1 is SGHVS and CDR2 is FNYEAQ. The ends lost 4 bases at V and 5 bases at J; junction bases unmatched: 13. The CDR3 is 17 amino acids. The CDR3 DNA reads TGTGCCAGCAGCTCGTTTCTAGCGGGAGTGGGCCGGGAGACCCAGTACTTC. Translating it yields CASSSFLAGVGRETQYF.

V and J are TRBV5-1 and TRBJ1-1; D is ambiguous. V gave up 4 bases and J gave up 6 bases, with 16 bases separating them. The germline V gene has CDR1 SGHRS and CDR2 YFSETQ. CDR3 length: 14 amino acids. Here the CDR3 reads CASSDTRGVAEAFF. CDR3 DNA: TGCGCCAGCAGCGATACCAGAGGTGTCGCTGAAGCTTTCTTT.

The chain couples TRBV6-2 or TRBV6-3 to TRBJ1-3, with unresolved D. The CDR3 has 15 amino acids. Germline V lookup: CDR1 MNHEY, CDR2 SVGEGT. Trimming took off 2 bases at V and 0 bases at J, with 8 bases between the two ends. CDR3 in DNA: TGTGCCAGCAGTTACCCGGGGAGCTCTGGAAACACCATATATTTT. The encoded protein is CASSYPGSSGNTIYF.

The chain uses TRBV29-1 and TRBJ2-4; TRBD1 is a possible D gene (7 bases). V was pared by 0 bases and J by 0 bases, with 15 bases between. The CDR3 runs to 17 residues. The V gene's germline CDR1 is SQVTM and CDR2 ANQGSEA. The CDR3 DNA sequence: TGCAGCGTTGAAGATCCCCGACAGGGAGGAGCCAAAAACATTCAGTACTTC. Its translation is CSVEDPRQGGAKNIQYF.

The V gene is TRBV29-1, the J gene TRBJ2-3, with D possibly TRBD2 on 5 matching bases. This CDR3 has 13 amino acids. The V gene's germline CDR1 is SQVTM and CDR2 ANQGSEA. V lost 6 bases to trimming and J lost 2 bases, with 12 bases between them. CDR3 residues: CSVTGRFTDTQYF. In nucleotides, the CDR3 is TGCAGCGTGACGGGAAGGTTCACAGATACGCAGTATTTT.

The V gene is TRBV11-2, the J gene TRBJ2-7, with D perhaps given as TRBD1 or TRBD2 (6 bases each). Germline CDR1 SGHAT, CDR2 FQNNGV. The CDR3 covers 15 residues. Trimming shortened V by 5 bases and J by 1 base, and 15 bases separated the two germline ends. The CDR3 sequence: CASSPNRGGSYEQYF. The CDR3 DNA is TGTGCCAGCAGCCCTAACCGAGGGGGGTCCTACGAGCAGTACTTC.

DNA of the CDR3: TGCAGCGTTGAGGGACAGGGAAGTTCGTACTTC. This encodes CSVEGQGSSYF. V gene TRBV29-1 combines with J gene TRBJ2-7, with 9 bases matching TRBD1. The CDR3 covers 11 residues. J lost 12 bases, V lost 3 bases, and 6 bases had no gene match. The V gene's germline CDR1 is SQVTM and CDR2 ANQGSEA.